This record concerns one T cell receptor (beta chain) sequence. Antigen unknown. A multiplex PCR was run with 60 Vbeta primers and 13 Jbeta primers. Clones were sequenced by immunoSEQ multiplex PCR, and TCRdb holds only the in-frame ones, with some missing. The data contain about 100,000 clones, around 80% of them singletons. This sample is part of a study of cytomegalovirus exposure and HLA in healthy donors. Findings of the study overall: Among TCR sequences, most were rare, though some public TCRs appeared in many donors.

This CDR3 has 16 residues. Per germline, CDR1 SGHDT and CDR2 YYEEEE. Trimming cost V 4 bases and J 3 bases; bases outside gene matches: 12. The chain recombines TRBV5-6 with TRBJ2-7, with 8 bases lining up with TRBD1. The material sequenced was PBMCs. The clonotype was recovered from a woman aged 60-75 years in good health and CMV-seronegative. The CDR3 coding sequence is TGTGCCAGCAGCCCCGGGACAGGAGGACAGGTCTACGAGCAGTACTTC. Protein sequence: CASSPGTGGQVYEQYF.